This record looks at one T cell receptor beta chain sequence and its context. The CDR3 runs 19 residues. The V gene's germline CDR1 is KGHDR and CDR2 SFDVKD. Trimming stripped 4 bases from V and 8 bases from J, with 31 bases between. Through a sample-barcoded 5' primer and a J-beta primer mix, a second PCR was run for roughly 6 to 11 cycles. One entry per CDR3 protein results from TCRdb running MiXCR on the 5' RACE reads. The sample lists about 970,000 distinct CDR3 sequences, 51% occurring once. The data belong to a study of blood T cells in healthy people across ages. Samples had at least 7 million PBMCs isolated from them. The total RNA that was extracted per sample amounted to at least 5.5 micrograms.

The clonotype comes from a woman in her sixties or seventies in good health. The sequenced sample was blood. The rearrangement joins TRBV24-1 to TRBJ1-2; perhaps TRBD1 as D (5 bases). The CDR3 sequence: CATSDDKSTASVGVRGYTF. CDR3 in DNA: TGTGCCACCAGTGACGACAAATCGACAGCGAGCGTGGGTGTACGAGGCTACACCTTC.